These 26 T cell receptor beta chains were all obtained from the same sample, sequenced in a study of T cell responses to AZD1222 COVID-19 vaccine. Assay used: immunoSEQ multiplex PCR; TCRdb lists only in-frame clones, some missing. The data hold about 120,000 clones, with roughly 89% observed a single time. The material was peripheral blood, obtained 28 days after the second AZD1222 dose. All receptors come from an adult who received the AZD1222 COVID-19 vaccine.

The rearrangement uses TRBV9 and TRBJ2-1; 7 bases are shared with TRBD2. Germline assignment: CDR1 SGDLS and CDR2 YYNGEE. V lost 3 bases and J lost 7; bases outside the gene matches: 10. The CDR3 is 15 amino acids. The CDR3 protein is CASSASGAPRNEQFF. CDR3 coding DNA: TGTGCCAGCAGCGCAAGCGGGGCCCCTCGGAATGAGCAGTTCTTC.

The rearrangement uses TRBV9 and TRBJ2-3, with D maybe TRBD1 (6 bases). Per the germline V gene, CDR1 is SGDLS and CDR2 is YYNGEE. The CDR3 is 17 amino acids. The V end lost 4 bases, the J end lost 4 bases, and 22 bases lay between the germline ends. Here the CDR3 DNA reads TGTGCCAGCAGCCCCATTACTACAGGGTCGGTAGCAGATACGCAGTATTTT. It translates to CASSPITTGSVADTQYF.

The chain uses TRBV19 and TRBJ1-6; 7 nucleotides align to TRBD1. The CDR3 length is 14 residues. Germline lookup yields CDR1 LNHDA and CDR2 SQIVND (reference sequence). V was clipped by 6 bases and J by 10 bases; unmatched bases: 9. The CDR3 sequence: CASSPAGQWSPLHF. Written as DNA, the CDR3 is TGTGCCAGTAGCCCCGCGGGACAGTGGTCACCCCTCCACTTT.

CDR3 nucleotide sequence: TGTGCCAGCAGGGACAGGGGCAATTCCTACGAGCAGTACTTC. As protein: CASRDRGNSYEQYF. This sequence joins TRBV7-9 and TRBJ2-7; 9 bases are shared with TRBD1. This CDR3 is 14 amino acids long. Trimming at V came to 6 bases and at J to 1 base, leaving 4 bases not matched to a gene. Germline CDR1 and CDR2: SEHNR and FQNEAQ (reference sequence).

J is TRBJ2-7 and V is TRBV24-1; tentative D call: TRBD2 (6 bases). In germline, CDR1 is KGHDR, CDR2 SFDVKD. V lost 2 bases, J lost 3 bases, and 13 bases lay in between. The CDR3 covers 15 residues. CDR3 DNA sequence: TGTGCCACCAGTGATTCGAGCGGGCCAGACTACGAGCAGTACTTC. Amino acids: CATSDSSGPDYEQYF.

The count of this clone is one. The gene calls are TRBV7-3 and TRBJ1-6, with D maybe TRBD1 (6 bases). This CDR3 region has 15 residues. Germline V gene data show CDR1 as SGHTA and CDR2 as FQGTGA. V was cut by 2 bases and J by 7 bases, with 12 bases left in between. The CDR3: CASSLGTWRNSPLHF. The CDR3 region has the DNA TGTGCCAGCAGCTTAGGGACATGGCGAAATTCACCCCTCCACTTT.

The J gene is TRBJ2-7, the V gene TRBV7-2; D unresolved. V lost 3 bases to trimming and J lost 0 bases, with 21 bases between them. The CDR3 is 18 residues long. CDR1 is SGHTA, CDR2 FQGNSA, per germline. Written as DNA, the CDR3 is TGTGCCAGCAGCTTGCGACAAGGCTCCGTAGGAAGCTCCTACGAGCAGTACTTC. The encoded protein is CASSLRQGSVGSSYEQYF. Together with reference TRBV7-2 and TRBJ2-7, the CDR3 gives the full variable domain: GAGVSQSPSNKVTEKGKDVELRCDPISGHTALYWYRQSLGQGLEFLIYFQGNSAPDKSGLPSDRFSAERTGGSVSTLTIQRTQQEDSAVYLCASSLRQGSVGSSYEQYFGPGTRLTVT.

The chain joins TRBV24-1 to TRBJ1-1; D might be TRBD1 (6 bases). This CDR3 has 12 residues. Trimming took off 0 bases at V and 11 bases at J, with 9 bases between the two ends. Germline CDR1 KGHDR, CDR2 SFDVKD. The chain's CDR3 is CATSDLRGAAFF. CDR3 sequence (DNA): TGTGCCACCAGTGATTTGAGGGGGGCGGCTTTCTTT.

The chain carries TRBV5-1 and TRBJ2-7; D ambiguous. The CDR3 sequence is 14 residues long. Germline V lookup: CDR1 SGHRS, CDR2 YFSETQ. The V and J ends lost 4 bases and 3 bases respectively, with 14 bases between them. DNA of the CDR3: TGCGCCAGCAGCCCCACTACTCCCGACTACGAGCAGTACTTC. Its protein product is CASSPTTPDYEQYF.

The genes are TRBV19 and TRBJ1-2; weak D call: TRBD1 (5 bases). With 6 bases removed from V and 4 bases from J, the gap between germline ends came to 12 bases. CDR1 is LNHDA and CDR2 is SQIVND in the germline V gene (reference sequence). The CDR3 consists of 13 residues. The CDR3 loop reads CASRAGILYGYTF. DNA for the CDR3: TGTGCCAGTAGGGCAGGGATACTCTATGGCTACACCTTC. Full variable domain (rest looked up from reference TRBV19 and TRBJ1-2): DGGITQSPKYLFRKEGQNVTLSCEQNLNHDAMYWYRQDPGQGLRLIYYSQIVNDFQKGDIAEGYSVSREKKESFPLTVTSAQKNPTAFYLCASRAGILYGYTFGSGTRLTVV.

The chain joins TRBV6-5 to TRBJ1-2, with D uncertain. This CDR3 is built from 13 residues. Germline CDR1 is MNHEY and CDR2 is SVGAGI. V was trimmed by 2 bases and J by 5 bases, leaving 9 bases between them. CDR3 region: CASSYRHAYGYTF. CDR3 sequence (DNA): TGTGCCAGCAGTTACAGGCACGCTTATGGCTACACCTTC.

This chain connects TRBV5-1 to TRBJ2-2; 8 positions match TRBD1. CDR3 size: 14 residues. Germline CDR1 SGHRS, CDR2 YFSETQ. The V gene end was trimmed by 4 bases and the J gene end by 5 bases; junction bases not matched to a gene: 4. CDR3 sequence reads: CASSHGQGTGELFF. The CDR3 bases are TGCGCCAGCAGCCACGGACAGGGAACCGGGGAGCTGTTTTTT.

As DNA, the CDR3 is TGTGCCAGCAGTTTAAGTCCCCTAGCGGGTCTCTACAATGAGCAGTTCTTC. Translation: CASSLSPLAGLYNEQFF. This chain links TRBV28 with TRBJ2-1; 8 positions match TRBD2. V lost 2 bases, J lost 3 bases, and 9 bases stayed unmatched. Germline CDR1 MDHEN, CDR2 SYDVKM. The CDR3 consists of 17 residues.

The chain recombines TRBV4-1 with TRBJ2-7; 10 nucleotides match TRBD2. Germline V lookup: CDR1 MGHRA, CDR2 YSYEKL. The CDR3 contains 17 residues. After removal of 1 base from V and 1 base from J, the junction contained 7 bases not matched to a gene. CDR3 DNA: TGCGCCAGCAGCCAAGGCCAAGTAGCGGGAGGTTCCTACGAGCAGTACTTC. It codes for CASSQGQVAGGSYEQYF.

This clone was detected once. This CDR3 reads CASRTGTSYEQYF. The CDR3 region has the DNA TGTGCCAGCAGAACAGGGACTTCCTACGAGCAGTACTTC. The chain has TRBV12-3 or TRBV12-4 and TRBJ2-7; TRBD1 or TRBD2 may be the D gene (6 bases each). This CDR3 is 13 amino acids long. The V end lost 6 bases, the J end lost 1 base, and 10 bases lay between the germline ends.

The chain has TRBV5-4 and TRBJ1-2, with TRBD1 identical over 7 bases. This CDR3 contains 14 residues. CDR1 SGHNT and CDR2 YYREEE come from the germline V gene (reference sequence). The V segment lost 4 bases and the J segment 4 bases; nucleotides outside the gene matches: 7. CDR3 loop: CASSVGQQTYGYTF. Written as DNA, the CDR3 is TGTGCCAGCAGCGTGGGACAGCAGACCTATGGCTACACCTTC.

The CDR3 sequence: CASSLVLYSPLHF. Here the CDR3 DNA reads TGTGCCAGCAGCTTAGTACTGTATTCACCCCTCCACTTT. V usage is TRBV11-3 and J usage is TRBJ1-6; D is unresolved. V was pared by 1 base and J by 8 bases, with 6 bases between. The CDR3 loop spans 13 amino acids. Germline assignment: CDR1 SGHNT and CDR2 YENEEA.

The rearrangement uses TRBV5-4 and TRBJ2-2; D possibly uses TRBD1 or TRBD2 (5 bases each). There are 14 residues in the CDR3. V was clipped by 6 bases and J by 2 bases, with 11 bases between them. CDR1 is SGHNT, CDR2 YYREEE, per germline (reference sequence). As DNA, the CDR3 is TGTGCCAGCAACCGTGGGGGAAACACCGGGGAGCTGTTTTTT. Translation gives CASNRGGNTGELFF.

The chain couples TRBV28 to TRBJ1-5; 7 bases fit TRBD1. This CDR3 has 18 residues. Losses at the gene ends were 7 bases for V and 1 base for J; bases not matched to a gene: 16. Germline CDR1 reads MDHEN; CDR2 reads SYDVKM. The CDR3 DNA is TGTGCCAGCACCCGGTCGGGACAGTCTGGTTCGAGCAATCAGCCCCAGCATTTT. Protein product: CASTRSGQSGSSNQPQHF.

The chain couples TRBV7-9 to TRBJ1-2; 8 bases are shared with TRBD1. The CDR3 is 15 residues long. With V trimmed by 3 bases and J by 2 bases, 5 bases remained unmatched. Germline V lookup: CDR1 SEHNR, CDR2 FQNEAQ (reference sequence). The CDR3 is CASSLPDRGNYGYTF. DNA for the CDR3: TGTGCCAGCAGCTTGCCCGACAGGGGAAACTATGGCTACACCTTC.

The chain uses TRBV15 and TRBJ2-3; 8 nucleotides match TRBD1. The CDR3 has 16 amino acids. The V gene's germline CDR1 is LNHNV and CDR2 YYDKDF (reference sequence). The trim removed 5 bases at V and 2 bases at J, leaving 9 bases unmatched. In DNA form, the CDR3 reads TGTGCCACCAGCCCCGGACAGGGAAGCGTCACAGATACGCAGTATTTT. This translates into CATSPGQGSVTDTQYF.

The chain combines TRBV6-5 with TRBJ1-5, with D perhaps TRBD1 (6 bases). Germline values: CDR1 MNHEY, CDR2 SVGAGI. The CDR3 runs to 12 residues. V dropped 7 bases and J dropped 6 bases, with 10 bases sitting between them. This CDR3 reads CASKGRGQPQHF. CDR3 in DNA: TGTGCCAGCAAGGGCAGGGGTCAGCCCCAGCATTTT.

The rearrangement uses TRBV7-9 and TRBJ1-2; D is undetermined. Germline assignment: CDR1 SEHNR and CDR2 FQNEAQ (reference sequence). Trimming pared 2 bases from V and 4 bases from J, leaving 8 bases between. This CDR3 is built from 13 residues. CDR3 in amino acids: CASSLTTTYGYTF. The DNA of the CDR3 is TGTGCCAGCAGCTTAACCACGACCTATGGCTACACCTTC. Using reference TRBV7-9 and TRBJ1-2 for the parts outside the CDR3, the full variable domain is DTGVSQNPRHKITKRGQNVTFRCDPISEHNRLYWYRQTLGQGPEFLTYFQNEAQLEKSRLLSDRFSAERPKGSFSTLEIQRTEQGDSAMYLCASSLTTTYGYTFGSGTRLTVV.

V gene TRBV5-1 combines with J gene TRBJ1-1; TRBD1 aligns across 11 bases. Germline V gene lookup returns CDR1 SGHRS and CDR2 YFSETQ. This CDR3 is built from 14 residues. Trimming at V came to 3 bases and at J to 4 bases, leaving 2 bases not matched to a gene. Here the CDR3 reads CASSSGTGGTEAFF. CDR3 DNA sequence: TGCGCCAGCAGCTCCGGGACAGGGGGCACTGAAGCTTTCTTT.

The chain joins TRBV28 to TRBJ1-3; D is unresolved. V shed 6 bases and J shed 2 bases, with 14 bases lying between them. Germline CDR1 is MDHEN and CDR2 is SYDVKM. The CDR3 length is 15 residues. The DNA for the CDR3 is TGTGCCAGCAGCGGCAGGACGGCTCCTGGAAACACCATATATTTT. This encodes CASSGRTAPGNTIYF.

The chain recombines TRBV9 with TRBJ2-2; 10 bases agree with TRBD1. The V gene's germline CDR1 is SGDLS and CDR2 YYNGEE. There are 15 residues in the CDR3. V trimming: 0 bases; J trimming: 7 bases; junction bases outside the gene matches: 3. DNA for the CDR3: TGTGCCAGCAGCGTAGTGGGACAGGGGTTCGGGGAGCTGTTTTTT. Translated: CASSVVGQGFGELFF.